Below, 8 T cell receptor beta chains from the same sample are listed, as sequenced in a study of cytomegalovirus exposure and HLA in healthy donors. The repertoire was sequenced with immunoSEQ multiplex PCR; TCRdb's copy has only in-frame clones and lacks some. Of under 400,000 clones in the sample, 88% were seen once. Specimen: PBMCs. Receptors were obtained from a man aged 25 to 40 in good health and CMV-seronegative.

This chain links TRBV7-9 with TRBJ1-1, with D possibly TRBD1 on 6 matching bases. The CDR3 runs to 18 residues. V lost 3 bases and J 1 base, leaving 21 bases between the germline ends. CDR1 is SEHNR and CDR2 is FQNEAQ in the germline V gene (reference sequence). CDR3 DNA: TGTGCCAGCAGCTTCAATGGGGGCCGTCAAGCCCCGAACACTGAAGCTTTCTTT. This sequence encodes CASSFNGGRQAPNTEAFF. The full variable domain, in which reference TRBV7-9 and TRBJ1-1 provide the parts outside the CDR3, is DTGVSQNPRHKITKRGQNVTFRCDPISEHNRLYWYRQTLGQGPEFLTYFQNEAQLEKSRLLSDRFSAERPKGSFSTLEIQRTEQGDSAMYLCASSFNGGRQAPNTEAFFGQGTRLTVV.

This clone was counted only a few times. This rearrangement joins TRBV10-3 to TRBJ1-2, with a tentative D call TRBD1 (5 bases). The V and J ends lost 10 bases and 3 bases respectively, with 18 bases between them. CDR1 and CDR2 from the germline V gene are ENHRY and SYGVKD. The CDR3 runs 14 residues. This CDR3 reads CASSTVGLDYGYTF. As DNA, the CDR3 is TGTGCCAGCTCGACAGTAGGTCTGGACTATGGCTACACCTTC.

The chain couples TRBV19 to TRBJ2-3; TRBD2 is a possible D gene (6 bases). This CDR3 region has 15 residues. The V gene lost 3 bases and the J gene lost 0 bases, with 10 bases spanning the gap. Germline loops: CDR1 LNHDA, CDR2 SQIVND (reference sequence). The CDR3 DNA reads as TGTGCCAGTAGTATGAGACGGGGGAGCACAGATACGCAGTATTTT. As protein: CASSMRRGSTDTQYF.

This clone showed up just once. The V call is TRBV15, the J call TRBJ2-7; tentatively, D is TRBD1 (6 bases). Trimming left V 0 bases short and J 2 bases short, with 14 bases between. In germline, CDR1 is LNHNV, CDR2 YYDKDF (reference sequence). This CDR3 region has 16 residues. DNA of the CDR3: TGTGCCACCAGCAGAGAGACAGGCGCCGGCGCCTACGAGCAGTACTTC. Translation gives CATSRETGAGAYEQYF.

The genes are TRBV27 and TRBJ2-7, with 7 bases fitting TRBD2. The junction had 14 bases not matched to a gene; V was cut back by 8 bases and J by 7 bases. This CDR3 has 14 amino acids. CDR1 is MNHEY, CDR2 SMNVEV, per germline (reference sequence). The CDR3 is CASRGELYVEEQYF. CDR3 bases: TGTGCCAGCCGGGGGGAACTCTACGTTGAGGAGCAGTACTTC.

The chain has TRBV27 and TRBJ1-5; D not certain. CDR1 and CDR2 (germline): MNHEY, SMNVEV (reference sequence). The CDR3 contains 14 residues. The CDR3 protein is CAREARWSNQPQHF. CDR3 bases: TGTGCTCGCGAGGCCCGATGGAGCAATCAGCCCCAGCATTTT.

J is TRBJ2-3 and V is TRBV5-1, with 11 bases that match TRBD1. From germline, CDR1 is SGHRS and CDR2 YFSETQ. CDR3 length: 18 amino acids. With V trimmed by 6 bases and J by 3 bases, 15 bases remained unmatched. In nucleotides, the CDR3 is TGCGCCAGCACAAGGACAGGGGGCGCGTTTGGAATTACAGATACGCAGTATTTT. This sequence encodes CASTRTGGAFGITDTQYF.

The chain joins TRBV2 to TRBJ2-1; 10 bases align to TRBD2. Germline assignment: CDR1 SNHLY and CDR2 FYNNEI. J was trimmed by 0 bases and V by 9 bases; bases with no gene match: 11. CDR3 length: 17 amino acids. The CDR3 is CARGQEERGGSYNEQFF. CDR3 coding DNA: TGTGCCAGAGGGCAGGAGGAGCGGGGGGGCTCCTACAATGAGCAGTTCTTC.